These 28 T cell receptor beta chains came from one sample sequenced in a study of cytotoxic CD8 clonotypes in ibrutinib-treated CLL. Libraries were prepared by immunoSEQ multiplex PCR; TCRdb keeps only in-frame clonotypes and omits some of them. The table has 200,000 to 250,000 clones, over 65% seen once. Sample: PBMCs, taken after 12 months of ibrutinib treatment. These TCRs come from a human donor with chronic lymphocytic leukemia.

The rearrangement links TRBV18 to TRBJ1-1, with D uncertain. The V gene lost 2 bases and the J gene lost 2 bases, with 9 bases spanning the gap. The CDR3 runs 14 residues. CDR1 and CDR2 from the germline V gene are KGHSH and LQKENI. The CDR3, as DNA: TGTGCCAGCTCACCAGGGATCTCAAACACTGAAGCTTTCTTT. This codes for CASSPGISNTEAFF.

V usage is TRBV7-3 and J usage is TRBJ1-1, with 9 bases fitting TRBD1. Losses at the gene ends were 2 bases for V and 0 bases for J; bases not matched to a gene: 10. Germline loops: CDR1 SGHTA, CDR2 FQGTGA. The CDR3 length is 18 residues. The CDR3 sequence is CASSLDGTGHSMNTEAFF. CDR3 DNA: TGTGCCAGCAGCTTAGACGGGACAGGGCATTCCATGAACACTGAAGCTTTCTTT.

The genes are TRBV6-5 and TRBJ1-5; 8 nucleotides line up with TRBD1. J lost 3 bases, V lost 8 bases, and 9 bases had no gene match. The CDR3 has 15 amino acids. Germline CDR1 reads MNHEY; CDR2 reads SVGAGI. The DNA for the CDR3 is TGTGCCAGCGGGGACAGGCGAAAGTCCAATCAGCCCCAGCATTTT. This encodes CASGDRRKSNQPQHF.

This clone was counted a few times. V usage is TRBV7-2 and J usage is TRBJ1-1; no reliable D call. The CDR3 loop spans 13 amino acids. V lost 0 bases, J lost 2 bases, and 4 bases lay in between. Germline values: CDR1 SGHTA, CDR2 FQGNSA. CDR3 nucleotide sequence: TGTGCCAGCAGCTTAGCAATTAACACTGAAGCTTTCTTT. It codes for CASSLAINTEAFF.

The chain joins TRBV5-1 to TRBJ2-2; 8 bases agree with TRBD1. Germline values: CDR1 SGHRS, CDR2 YFSETQ. The CDR3 consists of 16 residues. Unmatched junction bases numbered 5, after V lost 1 base and J lost 3 bases. Here the CDR3 DNA reads TGCGCCAGCAGCTTGAGGACAGGGACATACACCGGGGAGCTGTTTTTT. This sequence encodes CASSLRTGTYTGELFF. Looking up the rest from reference TRBV5-1 and TRBJ2-2 gives the full variable domain: KAGVTQTPRYLIKTRGQQVTLSCSPISGHRSVSWYQQTPGQGLQFLFEYFSETQRNKGNFPGRFSGRQFSNSRSEMNVSTLELGDSALYLCASSLRTGTYTGELFFGEGSRLTVL.

V and J are TRBV9 and TRBJ1-5; D gene unclear. This CDR3 is 15 amino acids long. Germline CDR1 and CDR2: SGDLS and YYNGEE. The germline V and J ends were trimmed by 3 bases and 0 bases, with 10 bases remaining between them. DNA of the CDR3: TGTGCCAGCAGCGAGTATCACAGTAGCAATCAGCCCCAGCATTTT. Translating gives CASSEYHSSNQPQHF.

V gene TRBV6-5 combines with J gene TRBJ2-1, with TRBD2 as a possible D gene (5 bases). CDR1 is MNHEY and CDR2 is SVGAGI in the germline V gene. This CDR3 region has 13 residues. The V gene lost 5 bases and the J gene lost 3 bases, with 8 bases spanning the gap. The CDR3 loop reads CASSRTLYNEQFF. The CDR3 nucleotides read TGTGCCAGCAGTCGGACTCTCTACAATGAGCAGTTCTTC.

The chain carries TRBV30 and TRBJ1-1, with a tentative D call TRBD1 (6 bases). Germline values: CDR1 GTSNPN, CDR2 SVGIG (reference sequence). The CDR3 has 14 amino acids. Trimming removed 3 bases at V and 1 base at J, with 12 bases between. The CDR3 nucleotides are TGTGCCTGGAGCCTCGACAGGCGGAACACTGAAGCTTTCTTT. Translation: CAWSLDRRNTEAFF.

This clone has more than one count but fewer than ten. The V gene is TRBV29-1, the J gene TRBJ1-1; D perhaps matches TRBD1 (6 bases). The V and J ends lost 4 bases and 1 base respectively, with 13 bases between them. The CDR3 loop spans 14 amino acids. The V gene's germline CDR1 is SQVTM and CDR2 ANQGSEA. The CDR3: CSVGAGARNTEAFF. CDR3 bases: TGCAGCGTTGGTGCGGGGGCAAGGAACACTGAAGCTTTCTTT.

This chain connects TRBV5-1 to TRBJ2-3; D ambiguous. The CDR3 extends over 14 amino acids. Trimming pared 1 base from V and 4 bases from J, leaving 10 bases between. Per germline, CDR1 SGHRS and CDR2 YFSETQ. The CDR3 nucleotides are TGCGCCAGCAGCTTGCCGGGCAGTTCAGATACGCAGTATTTT. Its translation: CASSLPGSSDTQYF.

The chain's CDR3 is CASTSGNEQYF. The CDR3 coding sequence is TGTGCCAGCACTAGCGGGAACGAGCAGTACTTC. The chain employs TRBV6-1 and TRBJ2-7; 9 bases match TRBD2. Unmatched junction bases numbered 0, after V lost 7 bases and J lost 5 bases. There are 11 residues in the CDR3. Germline V CDR1 and CDR2: MNHNS, SASEGT.

This clone was counted a few times. This sequence joins TRBV11-2 and TRBJ2-4; the match to TRBD2 covers 7 bases. CDR1 is SGHAT and CDR2 is FQNNGV in the germline V gene. J was trimmed by 7 bases and V by 5 bases; bases with no gene match: 2. The CDR3 runs to 12 residues. The CDR3 DNA sequence: TGTGCCAGCAGCGCGGGGGAGAACATTCAGTACTTC. Amino acids: CASSAGENIQYF. Combining the CDR3 with reference TRBV11-2 and TRBJ2-4 gives the whole variable domain EAGVAQSPRYKIIEKRQSVAFWCNPISGHATLYWYQQILGQGPKLLIQFQNNGVVDDSQLPKDRFSAERLKGVDSTLKIQPAKLEDSAVYLCASSAGENIQYFGAGTRLSVL.

CDR3 loop: CASSSGGPTEAFF. CDR3 in DNA: TGTGCCAGCAGTTCAGGGGGGCCTACTGAAGCTTTCTTT. This chain connects TRBV7-3 to TRBJ1-1; 7 bases agree with TRBD1. V lost 6 bases and J lost 5; bases outside the gene matches: 6. The germline CDR1 and CDR2 sequences are SGHTA and FQGTGA. The CDR3 contains 13 residues.

This chain connects TRBV7-3 to TRBJ2-2, with D perhaps being TRBD1 or TRBD2 (5 bases each). CDR1 and CDR2 (germline): SGHTA, FQGTGA. The CDR3 consists of 15 residues. V shed 5 bases and J shed 6 bases, with 16 bases lying between them. The chain's CDR3 is CASSPGTRPAGELFF. The CDR3 DNA sequence: TGTGCCAGCAGCCCCGGGACCCGACCTGCCGGGGAGCTGTTTTTT.

The chain recombines TRBV5-6 with TRBJ1-5, with 7 bases aligning to TRBD1. J was trimmed by 1 base and V by 9 bases; bases with no gene match: 7. CDR3 size: 14 residues. The germline gives CDR1 SGHDT, CDR2 YYEEEE. CDR3 in amino acids: CATYRGGSNQPQHF. The CDR3, as DNA: TGTGCCACCTACAGGGGAGGGAGCAATCAGCCCCAGCATTTT.

V gene TRBV5-1 combines with J gene TRBJ1-6, with a weak D call TRBD1 (6 bases). Trimming pared 4 bases from V and 3 bases from J, leaving 29 bases between. In germline, CDR1 is SGHRS, CDR2 YFSETQ. The CDR3 loop spans 21 amino acids. The CDR3 DNA follows: TGCGCCAGCAGCCCTACTAGGGGGAATCAACCCCTTACCCGCTATAATTCACCCCTCCACTTT. Translated: CASSPTRGNQPLTRYNSPLHF.

The rearrangement joins TRBV19 to TRBJ2-7; TRBD1 or TRBD2 may be the D gene (5 bases each). V lost 5 bases to trimming and J lost 1 base, with 9 bases between them. The CDR3 covers 13 residues. CDR1 and CDR2 from the germline V gene are LNHDA and SQIVND (reference sequence). CDR3 loop: CASSGEGSYEQYF. CDR3 coding DNA: TGTGCCAGTAGTGGAGAGGGGTCCTACGAGCAGTACTTC.

The gene calls are TRBV25-1 and TRBJ2-5; D is ambiguous. This CDR3 region has 12 residues. Germline CDR1 MGHDK, CDR2 SYGVNS. Trimming shortened V by 6 bases and J by 4 bases, and 9 bases separated the two germline ends. In nucleotides, the CDR3 is TGTGCCAGCAGAAGTTTCACAGAGACCCAGTACTTC. Its protein is CASRSFTETQYF.

The genes are TRBV6-5 and TRBJ1-3; 11 bases line up with TRBD1. The CDR3 sequence is 14 residues long. From germline, CDR1 is MNHEY and CDR2 SVGAGI. The CDR3 bases are TGTGCTTCGGGGACAGGGGGCTCTGGAAACACCATATATTTT. It codes for CASGTGGSGNTIYF.

This clone was counted a few times. This rearrangement joins TRBV19 to TRBJ2-5; D perhaps matches TRBD1 (5 bases). The CDR3 spans 13 residues. Trimming removed 7 bases at V and 4 bases at J, with 13 bases between. Germline values: CDR1 LNHDA, CDR2 SQIVND (reference sequence). The CDR3 DNA follows: TGTGCCAGTATTGGGGCGCGAGGAGAGACCCAGTACTTC. Its protein product is CASIGARGETQYF.

The genes are TRBV6-5 and TRBJ1-5, with D perhaps matching TRBD1 (5 bases). V shed 5 bases and J shed 7 bases, with 12 bases lying between them. CDR1 and CDR2 from the germline V gene are MNHEY and SVGAGI. The length of the CDR3 is 13 residues. The CDR3 nucleotides are TGTGCCAGCAGTAGCAGGGAAACACAGCCCCAGCATTTT. Amino acid sequence: CASSSRETQPQHF.

The gene calls are TRBV2 and TRBJ1-2, with D possibly matching TRBD1 (6 bases). In germline, CDR1 is SNHLY, CDR2 FYNNEI. The CDR3 has 12 residues. V was clipped by 6 bases and J by 3 bases, with 8 bases between them. The CDR3 DNA reads TGTGCCAGCAGGACAGGTTACTATGGCTACACCTTC. Amino acids: CASRTGYYGYTF.

J is TRBJ2-7 and V is TRBV4-2, with D tentatively TRBD2 (5 bases). The germline V gene encodes CDR1 LGHNA and CDR2 YNFKEQ. This CDR3 is built from 16 residues. Trimming pared 0 bases from V and 6 bases from J, leaving 18 bases between. This CDR3 reads CASSQEVAAVIGEQYF. CDR3 DNA: TGTGCCAGCAGCCAAGAGGTGGCAGCGGTCATCGGCGAGCAGTACTTC.

The chain joins TRBV6-5 to TRBJ1-2; perhaps TRBD1 as D (6 bases). There are 15 residues in the CDR3. V was clipped by 4 bases and J by 3 bases, with 15 bases between them. CDR1 is MNHEY, CDR2 SVGAGI, per germline. The CDR3 coding sequence is TGTGCCAGCAGTTCGCCTGGGGGGCAGTACTATGGCTACACCTTC. Amino acid sequence: CASSSPGGQYYGYTF.

This clone came up a few times. V usage is TRBV30 and J usage is TRBJ2-1; 10 positions agree with TRBD2. Germline CDR1 and CDR2: GTSNPN and SVGIG (reference sequence). With V trimmed by 7 bases and J by 3 bases, 6 bases remained unmatched. The CDR3 totals 14 residues. The chain's CDR3 is CAYKLAGSYNEQFF. In DNA, the CDR3 is TGTGCCTACAAACTAGCGGGGAGCTACAATGAGCAGTTCTTC.

The rearrangement links TRBV15 to TRBJ1-1, with D possibly matching TRBD1 (6 bases). Germline CDR1 and CDR2: LNHNV and YYDKDF (reference sequence). CDR3 length: 17 residues. V shed 1 base and J shed 3 bases, with 18 bases lying between them. In nucleotides, the CDR3 is TGTGCCACCAGCAGAGGTGCGGCCAGACAGGCTGACACTGAAGCTTTCTTT. Protein: CATSRGAARQADTEAFF.

The rearrangement uses TRBV7-9 and TRBJ2-6; 7 bases are shared with TRBD1. The junction had 4 bases not matched to a gene; V was cut back by 3 bases and J by 2 bases. The V gene's germline CDR1 is SEHNR and CDR2 FQNEAQ (reference sequence). There are 16 residues in the CDR3. The DNA of the CDR3 is TGTGCCAGCAGCTTTTTCGACAGGGCTGGGGCCAACGTCCTGACTTTC. This gives the protein CASSFFDRAGANVLTF.

CDR3 nucleotides: TGTGCCAGCAGCTTGGGACAGGTGAATAATTCACCCCTCCACTTT. Translated: CASSLGQVNNSPLHF. The chain joins TRBV5-6 to TRBJ1-6; D may be TRBD1 (6 bases). The CDR3 has 15 amino acids. Germline V gene data show CDR1 as SGHDT and CDR2 as YYEEEE. Trimming took off 0 bases at V and 5 bases at J, with 9 bases between the two ends.